These 14 T cell receptor beta chains were sequenced from one sample in a study of a mutant IDH1 vaccine in newly diagnosed glioma. Time point meaning: week 11, during vaccination. Vaccinated patients received 300 ug of mutant IDH1 20-mer peptide per dose, with topical imiquimod. TCRdb keeps only in-frame clones here, not all; method: immunoSEQ multiplex PCR. The sample includes 40,000 to 55,000 clones, about 91% of them seen just once. These TCRs are of unknown antigen specificity. Sequencing used PBMCs, obtained from a glioma patient whose treatment included an IDH1 peptide vaccine. The receptors derive from a man aged 50-59 years with glioma.

This chain uses TRBV10-3 with TRBJ1-3; the D is unclear. Germline CDR1 reads ENHRY; CDR2 reads SYGVKD. V lost 6 bases and J 0 bases, leaving 6 bases between the germline ends. The length of the CDR3 is 13 residues. The CDR3 region is CAIRESSGNTIYF. In DNA, the CDR3 is TGTGCCATCAGGGAGAGCTCTGGAAACACCATATATTTT.

The chain carries TRBV4-3 and TRBJ1-3; no firm D call. The V gene's germline CDR1 is LGHNA and CDR2 YSLEER. This CDR3 spans 15 amino acids. Between the trimmed V and J ends, which lost 0 bases and 4 bases, there was a span of 10 bases. The CDR3 DNA follows: TGCGCCAGCAGCCAAGATTGGGGAGGAGGAAACACCATATATTTT. Amino acid sequence: CASSQDWGGGNTIYF.

The chain joins TRBV30 to TRBJ2-5, with D unclear. Matching the DNA end better, TRBJ2-7 makes the J call doubtful. This CDR3 comprises 12 residues. CDR1 and CDR2 from the germline V gene are GTSNPN and SVGIG (reference sequence). Here the CDR3 DNA reads TGTGCCTGGAGTGTGGGCAGATCCGAGCAGTACTTC. This gives the protein CAWSVGRSEQYF.

The gene calls are TRBV5-6 and TRBJ2-5; tentatively, D is TRBD1 (6 bases). Germline assignment: CDR1 SGHDT and CDR2 YYEEEE. The CDR3 has 15 amino acids. V lost 4 bases to trimming and J lost 5 bases, with 18 bases between them. CDR3 sequence reads: CASSPGTSLGETQYF. CDR3 DNA sequence: TGTGCCAGCAGCCCCGGGACATCCCTAGGGGAGACCCAGTACTTC.

The chain is built from TRBV27 and TRBJ2-7; D tentatively reads TRBD1 or TRBD2 (5 bases each). This CDR3 spans 13 amino acids. Trimming removed 8 bases from V and 2 bases from J, with 13 bases in between. Germline assignment: CDR1 MNHEY and CDR2 SMNVEV (reference sequence). CDR3 region: CASSRGATYEQYF. The CDR3 DNA is TGTGCCAGCTCTCGAGGGGCCACCTACGAGCAGTACTTC.

This sequence joins TRBV7-2 and TRBJ1-4; D ambiguous. CDR3 size: 13 residues. The germline V gene has CDR1 SGHTA and CDR2 FQGNSA. V lost 5 bases and J lost 3, with 7 bases in between. The CDR3 is CASSPGPNEKLFF. The CDR3 DNA sequence: TGTGCCAGCAGCCCAGGACCTAATGAAAAACTGTTTTTT.

The rearrangement links TRBV7-6 to TRBJ2-5; a weak D match, TRBD2 (6 bases). There are 13 residues in the CDR3. The V gene lost 7 bases and the J gene lost 7 bases, with 16 bases spanning the gap. CDR1 is SGHVS, CDR2 FNYEAQ, per germline. Written as DNA, the CDR3 is TGTGCCAGCACCCTCAGGGAGGAGGGGACCCAGTACTTC. This sequence encodes CASTLREEGTQYF.

This chain links TRBV9 with TRBJ2-7, with 7 bases lining up with TRBD1. This CDR3 contains 12 residues. Germline V gene lookup returns CDR1 SGDLS and CDR2 YYNGEE. The V and J ends lost 3 bases and 7 bases, in that order; junction bases with no gene match: 4. Here the CDR3 reads CASSGYRGEQYF. The CDR3 coding sequence is TGTGCCAGCAGCGGCTACAGGGGAGAGCAGTACTTC.

The chain has TRBV6-5 and TRBJ2-7; maybe TRBD2 (5 bases). The CDR3 runs 12 residues. Looked up from germline, CDR1 is MNHEY and CDR2 is SVGAGI. V lost 6 bases, J lost 7 bases, and 13 bases lay in between. For the CDR3, the DNA is TGTGCCAGCAGGCCGTCGACGGGGGAGCAGTACTTC. The encoded protein is CASRPSTGEQYF.

The chain joins TRBV2 to TRBJ2-1, with D perhaps matching TRBD2 (6 bases). CDR3 length equals 11 residues. The V and J ends lost 8 bases and 14 bases respectively, with 16 bases between them. CDR1 is SNHLY, CDR2 FYNNEI, per germline. The CDR3 sequence: CASARLGGEFF. Written as DNA, the CDR3 is TGTGCCAGCGCCAGACTAGGCGGCGAGTTCTTC.

There are a few counts of this clone. This chain connects TRBV29-1 to TRBJ1-1, with D uncertain. The V end lost 2 bases, the J end lost 1 base, and 11 bases lay between the germline ends. This CDR3 has 14 residues. Germline CDR1 is SQVTM and CDR2 is ANQGSEA. The CDR3 here is CSVEWAGSNTEAFF. CDR3 DNA: TGCAGCGTTGAATGGGCAGGATCGAACACTGAAGCTTTCTTT.

The gene calls are TRBV4-1 and TRBJ2-7; TRBD1 matches at 7 bases. CDR1 and CDR2 (germline): MGHRA, YSYEKL. With V trimmed by 3 bases and J by 3 bases, 14 bases remained unmatched. The CDR3 is 17 residues long. CDR3 nucleotide sequence: TGCGCCAGCAGCCAGGTTCTCCTGGGACAGAGAGACTACGAGCAGTACTTC. Its protein is CASSQVLLGQRDYEQYF.

The J gene is TRBJ2-7, the V gene TRBV18; no firm D call. V gave up 2 bases and J gave up 2 bases, with 10 bases separating them. The CDR3 consists of 14 residues. Germline lookup yields CDR1 KGHSH and CDR2 LQKENI. CDR3: CASSPTHTTYEQYF. The CDR3 DNA is TGTGCCAGCTCACCAACACATACCACCTACGAGCAGTACTTC.

V is TRBV7-2 and J is TRBJ2-1, with D uncertain. Trimming removed 6 bases from V and 2 bases from J, with 5 bases in between. The CDR3 contains 12 residues. The germline V gene encodes CDR1 SGHTA and CDR2 FQGNSA. For the CDR3, the DNA is TGTGCCAGCAGTCTTACCTACAATGAGCAGTTCTTC. Translated: CASSLTYNEQFF.